These 5 T cell receptor beta chains came from one sample sequenced in a study of vaccination and CD4 T cells after COVID-19. Sequencing of cultured CD4+ T cell DNA used the Oncomine TCR Beta short-read assay. One entry per CDR3 protein results from TCRdb running MiXCR on the PCR reads. The sample yields around 16,000 distinct CDR3 sequences, around 70% seen once. The treatment here: approximately 10-day PBMC culture with coronavirus spike peptide pools or control peptides (ViraFEST assay). Antigen specificity for these receptors is unknown. What was sequenced was CD4+ T cells from blood, cultured in vitro. The receptors here all came from a human donor who had recovered from COVID-19.

This rearrangement joins TRBV6-2 or TRBV6-3 to TRBJ1-2; 7 bases are a match to TRBD1. V trimming: 8 bases; J trimming: 5 bases; junction bases outside the gene matches: 14. There are 15 residues in the CDR3. Germline V gene data show CDR1 as MNHEY and CDR2 as SVGEGT. Here the CDR3 reads CASLSSDRNPYGYTF. The CDR3, as DNA: TGTGCCAGCCTCTCATCGGACAGGAACCCGTATGGCTACACCTTC.

J is TRBJ2-2 and V is TRBV28, with D perhaps matching TRBD1 (6 bases). The germline gives CDR1 MDHEN, CDR2 SYDVKM. Between the trimmed V and J ends, which lost 7 bases and 1 base, there was a span of 13 bases. CDR3 length: 15 amino acids. This CDR3 reads CASNLQGKNTGELFF. CDR3 bases: TGTGCCAGCAACTTACAGGGCAAGAACACCGGGGAGCTGTTTTTT.

This chain links TRBV19 with TRBJ1-1; D is possibly TRBD1 (5 bases). V lost 7 bases, J lost 0 bases, and 18 bases lay in between. In germline, CDR1 is LNHDA, CDR2 SQIVND (reference sequence). The CDR3 length is 16 residues. The chain's CDR3 is CASTRPGVGVNTEAFF. CDR3 sequence (DNA): TGTGCCAGTACCCGACCTGGGGTGGGGGTGAACACTGAAGCTTTCTTT.

The chain carries TRBV7-2 and TRBJ1-4, with D possibly being TRBD1 (5 bases). CDR3 length: 14 amino acids. V lost 7 bases and J 5 bases, leaving 14 bases between the germline ends. Germline V gives CDR1 SGHTA, CDR2 FQGNSA. The CDR3 sequence: CASNPRRGNEKLFF. The CDR3 DNA reads TGTGCCAGCAACCCCAGGAGGGGAAATGAAAAACTGTTTTTT.

The rearrangement joins TRBV2 to TRBJ1-2, with D maybe TRBD1 (6 bases). The V end was cut by 6 bases, the J end by 8 bases, with 16 bases between. Germline CDR1 is SNHLY and CDR2 is FYNNEI. The CDR3 has 13 residues. In nucleotides, the CDR3 is TGTGCCAGCAGGATAAGGGGGGAGAGCGGCTACACCTTC. It specifies CASRIRGESGYTF. The full variable domain, completed using reference TRBV2 and TRBJ1-2, is EPEVTQTPSHQVTQMGQEVILRCVPISNHLYFYWYRQILGQKVEFLVSFYNNEISEKSEIFDDQFSVERPDGSNFTLKIRSTKLEDSAMYFCASRIRGESGYTFGSGTRLTVV.